A selection of T cell receptor beta chains follows, all from one sample in a study of blood T cell repertoires in COVID-19. Measured with immunoSEQ multiplex PCR; TCRdb has only the in-frame clones, and not every one. The sample has about 71,000 clones, around 83% seen once. The sample taken for sequencing was peripheral blood. The receptors were sampled from a man aged 25-45 years with COVID-19, enrolled during active disease. The CDR3 runs from the conserved cysteine through the conserved F or W. D genes are given only for firm matches. The size entry is marked missing in some rows and otherwise reads once, few, many or a size class.

size	V	D	J	CDR3	DNA
NA	TRBV3-1/TRBV3-2	TRBD1	TRBJ1-4	CASSLRGQATWLFF	TGTGCCAGCAGCCTCCGGGGACAGGCGACCTGGCTGTTTTTT
NA	TRBV19	NA	TRBJ1-1	CASSTTSTGNTEAFF	TGTGCCAGTAGTACGACTTCGACAGGGAACACTGAAGCTTTCTTT
NA	TRBV27	NA	TRBJ1-1	CASSLSGGQGVNTEAFF	TGTGCCAGCAGTTTATCCGGGGGGCAAGGGGTGAACACTGAAGCTTTCTTT
NA	TRBV28	TRBD1	TRBJ1-4	CASSLFDRVANEKLFF	TGTGCCAGCAGTTTATTCGACAGGGTTGCTAATGAAAAACTGTTTTTT
NA	TRBV21-1	NA	TRBJ2-3	CASSKSGRHSTDTQYF	TGTGCCAGCAGCAAAAGTGGGCGCCATAGCACAGATACGCAGTATTTT
NA	TRBV10-2	NA	TRBJ1-1	CASSGNKGMYTEAFF	TGCGCCAGCAGTGGTAATAAGGGGATGTACACTGAAGCTTTCTTT
NA	TRBV6-5	NA	TRBJ1-1	CASSYSTGSEAFF	TGTGCCAGCAGTTACTCGACTGGTTCTGAAGCTTTCTTT
NA	TRBV7-9	TRBD1	TRBJ1-1	CASSLGDRSYTEAFF	TGTGCCAGCAGCTTGGGGGACAGGTCTTACACTGAAGCTTTCTTT
NA	TRBV7-9	TRBD1	TRBJ1-1	CASSPPGSRGTEAFF	TGTGCCAGCAGCCCCCCAGGGAGCAGGGGGACTGAAGCTTTCTTT
once	TRBV5-4	TRBD2	TRBJ2-1	CASSSGLLAGGLQFF	TGTGCCAGCAGCTCGGGACTGCTAGCGGGAGGGTTGCAGTTCTTC
NA	TRBV19	NA	TRBJ2-1	CASSPRDLYNEQFF	TGTGCCAGTAGTCCGCGGGACCTATACAATGAGCAGTTCTTC
NA	TRBV18	TRBD1	TRBJ2-7	CASSPNMASMGQGASEQYF	TGTGCCAGCTCTCCTAATATGGCCTCCATGGGACAGGGGGCGTCCGAGCAGTACTTC
NA	TRBV9	TRBD2	TRBJ2-5	CASSDSPTSGKKETQYF	TGTGCCAGCAGCGATTCCCCGACTAGCGGGAAGAAAGAGACCCAGTACTTC
NA	TRBV28	NA	TRBJ1-6	CASTPTGTNSPLHF	TGTGCCAGCACCCCAACAGGGACAAATTCACCCCTCCACTTT
once	TRBV29-1	TRBD1	TRBJ2-7	CSVGQGAAYEQYF	TGCAGCGTGGGACAGGGGGCTGCCTACGAGCAGTACTTC
NA	TRBV18	NA	TRBJ2-7	CASSATGSSYEQYF	TGTGCCAGCTCGGCTACAGGGAGCTCCTACGAGCAGTACTTC
NA	TRBV5-1	TRBD1	TRBJ2-3	CASSLDRGGTDTQYF	TGCGCCAGCAGCTTGGACAGGGGCGGGACAGATACGCAGTATTTT
few	TRBV3-1/TRBV3-2	TRBD2	TRBJ2-7	CARTSGSSDEQYF	TGTGCCAGGACTAGCGGGAGTAGCGACGAGCAGTACTTC
NA	TRBV25-1	TRBD1	TRBJ1-4	CASRGTGSNEKLFF	TGTGCCAGCAGAGGGACAGGTTCTAATGAAAAACTGTTTTTT
NA	TRBV28	TRBD1	TRBJ1-1	CASTPQGGSTEAFF	TGTGCCAGCACCCCGCAGGGGGGTAGCACTGAAGCTTTCTTT
NA	TRBV4-1	NA	TRBJ2-1	CASSQDQTSAPRQFF	TGCGCCAGCAGCCAAGATCAAACTTCGGCCCCTAGGCAGTTCTTC
NA	TRBV19	NA	TRBJ2-6	CASSRGLFGANVLTF	TGTGCCAGTAGTAGGGGCCTCTTTGGGGCCAACGTCCTGACTTTC
NA	TRBV27	TRBD1	TRBJ2-7	CASSSPPGQGTSGTYEQYF	TGTGCCAGCAGTTCCCCCCCGGGACAGGGAACCAGCGGGACGTACGAGCAGTACTTC
NA	TRBV7-3	NA	TRBJ2-2	CASSLVQYGELFF	TGTGCCAGCAGCTTAGTGCAGTACGGGGAGCTGTTTTTT
NA	TRBV5-1	NA	TRBJ1-1	CASTSGDMNTEAFF	TGCGCCAGCACCTCCGGGGATATGAACACTGAAGCTTTCTTT
NA	TRBV29-1	TRBD1	TRBJ1-1	CSARTGEAFF	TGCAGCGCCCGGACAGGGGAGGCTTTCTTT
once	TRBV28	NA	TRBJ1-5	CAVASNQPQHF	TGTGCCGTAGCCAGTAATCAGCCCCAGCATTTT
NA	TRBV6-5	NA	TRBJ1-1	CASRNRLNTEAFF	TGTGCCAGCAGAAACAGGTTGAACACTGAAGCTTTCTTT